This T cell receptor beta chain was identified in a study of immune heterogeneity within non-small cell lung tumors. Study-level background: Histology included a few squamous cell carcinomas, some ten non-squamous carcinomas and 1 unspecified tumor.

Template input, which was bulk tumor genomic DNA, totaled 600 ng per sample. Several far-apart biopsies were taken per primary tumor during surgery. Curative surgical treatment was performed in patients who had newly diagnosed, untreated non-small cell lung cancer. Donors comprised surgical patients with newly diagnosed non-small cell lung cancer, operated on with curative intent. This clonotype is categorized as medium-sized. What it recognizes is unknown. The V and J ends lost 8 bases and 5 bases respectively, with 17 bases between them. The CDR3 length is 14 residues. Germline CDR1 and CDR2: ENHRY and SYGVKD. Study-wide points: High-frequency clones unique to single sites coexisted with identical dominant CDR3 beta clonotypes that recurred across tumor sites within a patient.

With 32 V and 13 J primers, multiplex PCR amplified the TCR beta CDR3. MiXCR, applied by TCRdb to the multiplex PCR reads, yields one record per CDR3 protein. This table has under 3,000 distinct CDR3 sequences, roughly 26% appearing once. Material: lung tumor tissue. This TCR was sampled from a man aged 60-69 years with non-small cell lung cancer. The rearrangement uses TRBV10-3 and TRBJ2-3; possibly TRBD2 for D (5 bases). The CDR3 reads CAIASGGRVDTQYF. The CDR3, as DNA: TGTGCCATCGCGTCGGGTGGGAGAGTAGATACGCAGTATTTT.